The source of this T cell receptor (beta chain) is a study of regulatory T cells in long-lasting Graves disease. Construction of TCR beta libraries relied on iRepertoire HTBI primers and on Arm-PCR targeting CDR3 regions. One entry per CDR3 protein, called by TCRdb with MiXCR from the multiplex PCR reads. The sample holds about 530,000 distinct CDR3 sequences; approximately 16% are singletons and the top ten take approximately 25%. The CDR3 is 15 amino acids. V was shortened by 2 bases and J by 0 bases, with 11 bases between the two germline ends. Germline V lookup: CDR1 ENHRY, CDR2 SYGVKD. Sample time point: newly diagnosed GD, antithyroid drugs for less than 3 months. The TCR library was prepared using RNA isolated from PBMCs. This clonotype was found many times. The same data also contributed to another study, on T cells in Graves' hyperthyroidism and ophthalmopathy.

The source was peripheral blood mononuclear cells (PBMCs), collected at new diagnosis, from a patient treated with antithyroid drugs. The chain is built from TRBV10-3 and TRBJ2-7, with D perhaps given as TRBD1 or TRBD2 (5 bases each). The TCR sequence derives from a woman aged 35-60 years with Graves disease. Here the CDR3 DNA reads TGTGCCATCAGTGAGACCGGGACGGCCTCCTACGAGCAGTACTTC. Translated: CAISETGTASYEQYF.